Presented here are 30 T cell receptor beta chains from one specimen sequenced in a study of blood T cell repertoires in COVID-19. The assay was immunoSEQ multiplex PCR, and TCRdb's table has in-frame clones only and misses some. The repertoire holds some 250,000 clones, with 83% as singletons. Sequencing used peripheral blood. These receptors were taken from a man in his forties with active or convalescent COVID-19.

The rearrangement links TRBV5-5 to TRBJ2-3, with a possible D match to TRBD2 (6 bases). The ends were cut back, 3 bases at V and 2 bases at J, with 13 bases in the middle. This CDR3 contains 15 residues. Germline values: CDR1 SGHKS, CDR2 YYEKEE (reference sequence). This chain's CDR3 is CASSSRLGTTDTQYF. The CDR3, as DNA: TGTGCCAGCAGCTCGAGACTAGGTACCACAGATACGCAGTATTTT. The full variable domain, its missing parts supplied by reference TRBV5-5 and TRBJ2-3, is DAGVTQSPTHLIKTRGQQVTLRCSPISGHKSVSWYQQVLGQGPQFIFQYYEKEERGRGNFPDRFSARQFPNYSSELNVNALLLGDSALYLCASSSRLGTTDTQYFGPGTRLTVL.

This clone was observed a few times. The chain employs TRBV5-5 and TRBJ1-2, with D perhaps matching TRBD1 (6 bases). Trimming took off 3 bases at V and 7 bases at J, with 16 bases between the two ends. The CDR3 is 14 amino acids. The germline gives CDR1 SGHKS, CDR2 YYEKEE (reference sequence). The CDR3: CASSSTTGSLGYTF. The CDR3 DNA sequence: TGTGCCAGCAGCTCCACAACAGGGTCTCTTGGCTACACCTTC.

The rearrangement links TRBV30 to TRBJ2-5; D might be TRBD2 (6 bases). Germline loops: CDR1 GTSNPN, CDR2 SVGIG (reference sequence). Trimming shortened V by 5 bases and J by 5 bases, and 18 bases separated the two germline ends. The CDR3 consists of 14 residues. In nucleotides, the CDR3 is TGTGCCTGGTATGATAGGGGAGGACGGGAGACCCAGTACTTC. It specifies CAWYDRGGRETQYF.

The rearrangement joins TRBV9 to TRBJ2-7, with 10 nucleotides matching TRBD1. Germline values: CDR1 SGDLS, CDR2 YYNGEE. CDR3 length equals 15 residues. J was trimmed by 4 bases and V by 3 bases; bases with no gene match: 7. For the CDR3, the DNA is TGTGCCAGCAGCGCTACCGGGACAGGGGCGTACGAGCAGTACTTC. Protein: CASSATGTGAYEQYF.

The rearrangement links TRBV6-1 to TRBJ1-4; weak D call: TRBD1 (6 bases). The CDR3 length is 13 residues. The V gene's germline CDR1 is MNHNS and CDR2 SASEGT. V lost 6 bases and J lost 6, with 11 bases in between. For the CDR3, the DNA is TGTGCCAGCAGCACACCAGGGGATGAAAAACTGTTTTTT. Its protein is CASSTPGDEKLFF.

The V call is TRBV6-1, the J call TRBJ2-1; TRBD2 aligns across 11 bases. Germline values: CDR1 MNHNS, CDR2 SASEGT. The V segment lost 4 bases and the J segment 6 bases; nucleotides outside the gene matches: 11. The CDR3 is 17 amino acids. CDR3 DNA sequence: TGTGCCAGCAGTGGGACGACTAGCGGGGTGGGGATCAATGAGCAGTTCTTC. Encoded protein: CASSGTTSGVGINEQFF.

V usage is TRBV30 and J usage is TRBJ1-1, with no clear D. V lost 2 bases, J lost 9 bases, and 16 bases lay in between. There are 13 residues in the CDR3. Germline V gives CDR1 GTSNPN, CDR2 SVGIG (reference sequence). The chain's CDR3 is CAWSSPGAGKAFF. As DNA, the CDR3 is TGTGCCTGGAGTTCCCCGGGAGCCGGAAAAGCTTTCTTT.

The chain recombines TRBV3-1 (or the pseudogene TRBV3-2) with TRBJ1-1; D perhaps matches TRBD1 (5 bases). The CDR3 totals 16 residues. Deletions cut 0 bases from V and 5 bases from J, with 16 bases between. Germline CDR1 and CDR2: LGHDT and YNNKEL (reference sequence). CDR3 amino acids: CASSQDSGGARTEAFF. Here the CDR3 DNA reads TGTGCCAGCAGCCAAGATTCCGGAGGGGCACGGACTGAAGCTTTCTTT.

This rearrangement joins TRBV11-2 to TRBJ2-3, with D hard to call. Per germline, CDR1 SGHAT and CDR2 FQNNGV. With 3 bases removed from V and 6 bases from J, the gap between germline ends came to 10 bases. This CDR3 comprises 13 residues. The CDR3 loop is CASSLVVGDTQYF. DNA for the CDR3: TGTGCCAGCAGCTTGGTTGTCGGGGATACGCAGTATTTT.

This sequence joins TRBV7-9 and TRBJ1-2; 8 bases align to TRBD1. From germline, CDR1 is SEHNR and CDR2 FQNEAQ (reference sequence). CDR3 size: 14 residues. J was trimmed by 8 bases and V by 5 bases; bases with no gene match: 10. The CDR3 is CASSQTQGAVGYTF. CDR3 in DNA: TGTGCCAGCAGCCAAACTCAGGGGGCGGTAGGCTACACCTTC.

V usage is TRBV7-3 and J usage is TRBJ1-3; 8 nucleotides line up with TRBD1. Germline V lookup: CDR1 SGHTA, CDR2 FQGTGA. Trimming took 2 bases from V and 0 from J; bases not matched to a gene: 12. The CDR3 consists of 19 residues. CDR3 DNA sequence: TGTGCCAGCAGCTTAGGGCCCCCGGGACAGGTTAGCTCTGGAAACACCATATATTTT. Protein product: CASSLGPPGQVSSGNTIYF.

The chain recombines TRBV24-1 with TRBJ1-2; D possibly corresponds to TRBD1 (6 bases). Trimming cost V 4 bases and J 0 bases, with 11 bases left between them. This CDR3 has 15 residues. The germline V gene has CDR1 KGHDR and CDR2 SFDVKD. The CDR3 reads CATSDLQGANYGYTF. CDR3 DNA sequence: TGTGCCACCAGTGACCTACAGGGAGCTAACTATGGCTACACCTTC.

CDR3 nucleotide sequence: TGTGCCTTCCGGACAGGGAGCACTGAAGCTTTCTTT. This gives the protein CAFRTGSTEAFF. The J gene is TRBJ1-1, the V gene TRBV10-3; 8 bases fit TRBD1. The CDR3 runs 12 residues. With 11 bases clipped from V and 4 bases from J, the junction kept 6 bases outside the gene matches. Per the germline V gene, CDR1 is ENHRY and CDR2 is SYGVKD.

This sequence joins TRBV2 and TRBJ1-2, with 8 positions matching TRBD1. Germline V lookup: CDR1 SNHLY, CDR2 FYNNEI. The CDR3 is 14 residues long. V trimming: 6 bases; J trimming: 2 bases; junction bases outside the gene matches: 5. CDR3 protein: CASRRGQANYGYTF. As DNA, the CDR3 is TGTGCCAGCAGGAGGGGACAGGCGAACTATGGCTACACCTTC.

This chain uses TRBV7-2 with TRBJ2-1; 8 nucleotides agree with TRBD2. The V gene end was trimmed by 5 bases and the J gene end by 5 bases; junction bases not matched to a gene: 5. The CDR3 loop spans 14 amino acids. The germline CDR1 and CDR2 sequences are SGHTA and FQGNSA. CDR3 DNA sequence: TGTGCCAGCAGCCACGGGACTAGTAACAATGAGCAGTTCTTC. Its translation: CASSHGTSNNEQFF.

This sequence joins TRBV6-6 and TRBJ2-1, with TRBD2 matching 8 bases. Germline V gives CDR1 MNHNY, CDR2 SVGAGI (reference sequence). This CDR3 is built from 13 residues. V gave up 8 bases and J gave up 9 bases; unmatched junction bases: 9. CDR3 DNA: TGTGCCAGCGTAAGCGGGAGAGGCGGTGAGCAGTTCTTC. Amino acids: CASVSGRGGEQFF.

J is TRBJ1-2 and V is TRBV30; D is ambiguous. The CDR3 totals 12 residues. V lost 0 bases and J lost 5, with 7 bases in between. CDR1 and CDR2 (germline): GTSNPN, SVGIG (reference sequence). As DNA, the CDR3 is TGTGCCTGGAGTGTCCCCTTTTATGGCTACACCTTC. This translates into CAWSVPFYGYTF.

This chain joins TRBV7-9 and TRBJ2-2; 7 positions match TRBD2. The length of the CDR3 is 16 residues. Looked up from germline, CDR1 is SEHNR and CDR2 is FQNEAQ (reference sequence). The V gene end was trimmed by 5 bases and the J gene end by 1 base; junction bases not matched to a gene: 7. This CDR3 is CASSRLAEVNTGELFF. Written as DNA, the CDR3 is TGTGCCAGCAGCCGCCTAGCGGAGGTGAACACCGGGGAGCTGTTTTTT.

This clone was seen a handful of times. The rearrangement uses TRBV11-3 and TRBJ1-1; D might be TRBD1 (5 bases). CDR3 size: 13 residues. Per germline, CDR1 SGHNT and CDR2 YENEEA. Between the trimmed V and J ends, which lost 4 bases and 5 bases, there was a span of 11 bases. This chain's CDR3 is CASSSEGRTEAFF. The CDR3 DNA sequence: TGTGCCAGCAGCTCGGAGGGGCGGACTGAAGCTTTCTTT.

J is TRBJ2-1 and V is TRBV11-3; TRBD2 is a possible D gene (6 bases). Deletions cut 7 bases from V and 2 bases from J, with 18 bases between. The germline gives CDR1 SGHNT, CDR2 YENEEA. The CDR3 consists of 16 residues. This CDR3 reads CASKRGGGMAYNEQFF. In DNA form, the CDR3 reads TGTGCCAGCAAGAGGGGCGGCGGGATGGCCTACAATGAGCAGTTCTTC.

The chain joins TRBV10-3 to TRBJ1-1; TRBD1 is a possible D gene (5 bases). The V end lost 6 bases, the J end lost 2 bases, and 13 bases lay between the germline ends. This CDR3 is 14 amino acids long. Germline V lookup: CDR1 ENHRY, CDR2 SYGVKD. CDR3 region: CAISPIQVNTEAFF. The CDR3 DNA sequence: TGTGCCATCAGCCCGATACAGGTAAACACTGAAGCTTTCTTT.

The sample holds a few counts of this clone. The V and J genes are TRBV3-1 (or the pseudogene TRBV3-2) and TRBJ2-2, with TRBD1 as a possible D gene (5 bases). CDR3 length: 15 amino acids. V lost 0 bases to trimming and J lost 7 bases, with 12 bases between them. Germline V gene sequence: CDR1 LGHDT, CDR2 YNNKEL (reference sequence). CDR3 in amino acids: CASSQDRQFGGELFF. The CDR3 coding sequence is TGTGCCAGCAGCCAAGATAGACAGTTCGGCGGGGAGCTGTTTTTT.

J is TRBJ2-5 and V is TRBV27; TRBD1 matches at 7 bases. The CDR3 loop spans 14 amino acids. CDR1 and CDR2 from the germline V gene are MNHEY and SMNVEV (reference sequence). J gave up 3 bases and V 2 bases, and 3 bases lay outside the gene matches. CDR3 nucleotides: TGTGCCAGCAGTTTACACGGACAGGAAGAGACCCAGTACTTC. This translates into CASSLHGQEETQYF.

The chain joins TRBV19 to TRBJ2-7; 8 bases are a match to TRBD2. Germline values: CDR1 LNHDA, CDR2 SQIVND (reference sequence). This CDR3 has 11 amino acids. The ends lost 8 bases at V and 7 bases at J; junction bases unmatched: 4. The CDR3 reads CASPRGGEQYF. DNA for the CDR3: TGTGCCAGTCCCCGGGGGGGGGAGCAGTACTTC.

The rearrangement joins TRBV7-2 to TRBJ1-1; tentatively, D is TRBD1 (6 bases). Per the germline V gene, CDR1 is SGHTA and CDR2 is FQGNSA. V lost 6 bases and J 2 bases, leaving 13 bases between the germline ends. The length of the CDR3 is 14 residues. The CDR3 here is CASSFGQYNTEAFF. For the CDR3, the DNA is TGTGCCAGCAGTTTCGGACAGTACAACACTGAAGCTTTCTTT.

The V call is TRBV6-5, the J call TRBJ1-2; tentatively, D is TRBD1 (5 bases). Trimming pared 9 bases from V and 4 bases from J, leaving 18 bases between. This CDR3 has 14 amino acids. Germline V gene lookup returns CDR1 MNHEY and CDR2 SVGAGI. The CDR3 here is CASNLPGLAYGYTF. CDR3 nucleotides: TGTGCCAGTAACTTGCCGGGACTTGCCTATGGCTACACCTTC.

This chain links TRBV5-1 with TRBJ2-7; 13 nucleotides line up with TRBD2. This CDR3 is built from 15 residues. V lost 0 bases, J lost 5 bases, and 2 bases stayed unmatched. Germline V gives CDR1 SGHRS, CDR2 YFSETQ. The CDR3 region has the DNA TGCGCCAGCAGCTTGGGGACTAGCGGGGGTAACGAGCAGTACTTC. Its translation is CASSLGTSGGNEQYF.

The V and J genes are TRBV24-1 and TRBJ2-5; 9 bases match TRBD1. Germline CDR1 KGHDR, CDR2 SFDVKD. With 4 bases clipped from V and 4 bases from J, the junction kept 6 bases outside the gene matches. This CDR3 is built from 15 residues. CDR3 bases: TGTGCCACCAGTGAGGAGACAGGGGGAAGAGAGACCCAGTACTTC. It encodes CATSEETGGRETQYF.

The J gene is TRBJ1-6, the V gene TRBV7-9, with D possibly matching TRBD1 (5 bases). The CDR3 extends over 14 amino acids. CDR1 SEHNR and CDR2 FQNEAQ come from the germline V gene (reference sequence). The V end lost 2 bases, the J end lost 13 bases, and 15 bases lay between the germline ends. The CDR3 loop is CASSLKASGSPLHF. The CDR3 region has the DNA TGTGCCAGCAGCTTAAAAGCCTCAGGGTCCCCCCTCCACTTT. The full variable domain, completed using reference TRBV7-9 and TRBJ1-6, is DTGVSQNPRHKITKRGQNVTFRCDPISEHNRLYWYRQTLGQGPEFLTYFQNEAQLEKSRLLSDRFSAERPKGSFSTLEIQRTEQGDSAMYLCASSLKASGSPLHFGNGTRLTVT.

This clone was observed a few times. V and J are TRBV5-6 and TRBJ1-2, with 7 positions matching TRBD1. The CDR3 is made up of 16 amino acids. Germline CDR1 reads SGHDT; CDR2 reads YYEEEE. V shed 5 bases and J 4 bases; nucleotides not matched to a gene: 14. The CDR3 DNA sequence: TGTGCCAGCAGGGAACTGGCCCGGGACAGCCTCTATGGCTACACCTTC. This encodes CASRELARDSLYGYTF.